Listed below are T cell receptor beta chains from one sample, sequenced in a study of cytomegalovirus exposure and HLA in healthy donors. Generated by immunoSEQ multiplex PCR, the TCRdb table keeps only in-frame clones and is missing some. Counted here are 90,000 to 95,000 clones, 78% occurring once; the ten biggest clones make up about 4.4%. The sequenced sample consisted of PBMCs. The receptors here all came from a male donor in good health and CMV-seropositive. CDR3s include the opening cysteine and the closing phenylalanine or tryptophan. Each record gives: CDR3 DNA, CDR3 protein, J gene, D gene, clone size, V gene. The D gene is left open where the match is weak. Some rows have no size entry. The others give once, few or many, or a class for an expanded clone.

TGTGCCAGCAGCCACAGGGAATACAATGAGCAGTTCTTC | CASSHREYNEQFF | TRBJ2-1 | - | - | TRBV27
TGTGCCAGCAGTTCAAGAAGTATGGCCGGGGATCAGCCCCAGCATTTT | CASSSRSMAGDQPQHF | TRBJ1-5 | - | few | TRBV27
TGTGCCAGCAGTGCTCAGGGATTACACGAGCAGTACTTC | CASSAQGLHEQYF | TRBJ2-7 | - | - | TRBV27
TGTGCCAGCAGTTTACAGGGATTCAGCGGCTACACCTTC | CASSLQGFSGYTF | TRBJ1-2 | - | - | TRBV6-5
TGTGCCAGCAGCTTAAGTCGTATTTGGGCGGGAGTTGGGGAGCAGTTCTTC | CASSLSRIWAGVGEQFF | TRBJ2-1 | TRBD2 | - | TRBV7-9
TGTGCCAGCAGTGAAGGGCGGAGGGGGCTTTCACCCCTCCACTTT | CASSEGRRGLSPLHF | TRBJ1-6 | TRBD1 | few | TRBV6-1
TGTGCCAGCAGTTGGACTAGCGGAGCCTACGAGCAGTACTTC | CASSWTSGAYEQYF | TRBJ2-7 | TRBD2 | - | TRBV6-5
TGTGCCAGCACAAGTCTAGGCGGGAGCTCAGATACGCAGTATTTT | CASTSLGGSSDTQYF | TRBJ2-3 | TRBD2 | few | TRBV2
TGTGCCAGCAGTGAAGTTGCGGGCACAGATACGCAGTATTTT | CASSEVAGTDTQYF | TRBJ2-3 | - | - | TRBV6-1
TGTGCCAGCAGCTTGGCCTGGACAGGGAACACCGGGGAGCTGTTTTTT | CASSLAWTGNTGELFF | TRBJ2-2 | TRBD1 | - | TRBV5-4
TGTGCCAGCAGTCCTAGCGGGGATTATGGCTACACCTTC | CASSPSGDYGYTF | TRBJ1-2 | - | - | TRBV27
TGTGCCAGCAGCTTGGAGCGGGGGGCCAACGTCCTGACTTTC | CASSLERGANVLTF | TRBJ2-6 | - | - | TRBV5-4
TGTGCCAGCAGTCCCGGAGCGGGAGGGTACGAGCAGTACTTC | CASSPGAGGYEQYF | TRBJ2-7 | TRBD2 | - | TRBV6-5
TGTGCCTGGAGGCCTTCAGGGGTTACTGAAGCTTTCTTT | CAWRPSGVTEAFF | TRBJ1-1 | - | - | TRBV30
TGCGCCAGCAGTGAATCAGGCGTCTATGGCTACACCTTC | CASSESGVYGYTF | TRBJ1-2 | - | - | TRBV10-2
TGTGCCAGCAGAGCAGGAACTAGCGGATTCTACGAGCAGTACTTC | CASRAGTSGFYEQYF | TRBJ2-7 | TRBD2 | - | TRBV6-5
TGTGCCAGCAGCCAAGAGATTCACGCCGGACAGGGCAACTTC | CASSQEIHAGQGNF | TRBJ2-4 | TRBD1 | - | TRBV7-2
TGTGCCAGCAGTGACTCGACAGGGCCAGATACGCAGTATTTT | CASSDSTGPDTQYF | TRBJ2-3 | TRBD1 | - | TRBV6-4
TGTGCCAGTAGTATGCCCCGGGTAGCGGGATCCTCCTACAATGAGCAGTTCTTC | CASSMPRVAGSSYNEQFF | TRBJ2-1 | TRBD2 | - | TRBV19
TGTGCCAGTGTAGGGAGGGGCACTGGAAATCAGCCCCAGCATTTT | CASVGRGTGNQPQHF | TRBJ1-5 | - | - | TRBV28
TGTGCCAGCAGCCCGACAGGGTCCTATGGCTACACCTTC | CASSPTGSYGYTF | TRBJ1-2 | TRBD1 | - | TRBV6-1
TGTGCCAGCAGGCGGGACGCCCAACAGACCCAGCATTTT | CASRRDAQQTQHF | TRBJ1-5 | - | - | TRBV28
TGTGCCAGCAGCCCTCCGGGACTAGCGGGGGGAAATGAGCAGTTCTTC | CASSPPGLAGGNEQFF | TRBJ2-1 | TRBD2 | once | TRBV7-2
TGTGCCAGCAGTGGCCGCGGGCAACCACGAAACGAGCAGTACTTC | CASSGRGQPRNEQYF | TRBJ2-7 | - | - | TRBV6-1
TGTGCCAGCTCACCACCAGAGGAGGATACGCAGTATTTT | CASSPPEEDTQYF | TRBJ2-3 | - | many | TRBV18
TGTGCCAGCAGCCTGAGTCCAGCGGGGATCGAGCAGTACTTC | CASSLSPAGIEQYF | TRBJ2-7 | TRBD2 | - | TRBV4-2
TGCAGCGTTGTGGGAGCGGGAGTTAAAGATACGCAGTATTTT | CSVVGAGVKDTQYF | TRBJ2-3 | TRBD2 | - | TRBV29-1
TGTGCCAGCTCACCGACCGACAGGGGGAGATACGAGCAGTACTTC | CASSPTDRGRYEQYF | TRBJ2-7 | TRBD1 | - | TRBV18
TGTGCCAGCAGCGTAGCGGCGGGGCTGGGAAACACCATATATTTT | CASSVAAGLGNTIYF | TRBJ1-3 | - | once | TRBV9
TGTGCCAGCAGCTCCGGGACAGCCGCTCCCCTCCACTTT | CASSSGTAAPLHF | TRBJ1-6 | TRBD1 | - | TRBV7-3
TGTGCCAGCAGTTCGGGACTGCTAGGCGGTACGCAGTATTTT | CASSSGLLGGTQYF | TRBJ2-3 | - | once | TRBV27
TGTGCCAGCAGTCCTACCGGGACTAGCGGCTACGAGCAGTACTTC | CASSPTGTSGYEQYF | TRBJ2-7 | TRBD2 | - | TRBV27
TGTGCCAGCAGTGAAGGACAGGGAGTCCCCTACGAGCAGTACTTC | CASSEGQGVPYEQYF | TRBJ2-7 | TRBD1 | - | TRBV6-1
TGTGCCAGCAGCTTGACTTCCGATAACAATGAGCAGTTCTTC | CASSLTSDNNEQFF | TRBJ2-1 | - | - | TRBV7-4
TGTGCCAGCAGCCATGGAAGGGGGGGCACAATCTACGAGCAGTACTTC | CASSHGRGGTIYEQYF | TRBJ2-7 | - | - | TRBV6-6
TGTGCTAGTGGTTGGGGGACTAGCGGGCTCCCAGCAGATACGCAGTATTTT | CASGWGTSGLPADTQYF | TRBJ2-3 | TRBD2 | few | TRBV12-5
TGTGCCAGCAGCATAGGGACTAGCGGAGCCTACGAGCAGTACTTC | CASSIGTSGAYEQYF | TRBJ2-7 | TRBD2 | few | TRBV7-2
TGCGCCAGCATGGGACAAACGGGTGGCTACGCCTTC | CASMGQTGGYAF | TRBJ1-2 | - | - | TRBV10-1
TGTGCCAGCAGCTTAGGGGACTTACCAAGATTCTTTAGCTATGGCTACACCTTC | CASSLGDLPRFFSYGYTF | TRBJ1-2 | - | - | TRBV7-9
TGTGCCGCAACAGGTAGGATGAACACTGAAGCTTTCTTT | CAATGRMNTEAFF | TRBJ1-1 | - | - | TRBV19
TGTGCCTGGAGTTACTTGACCGGGACAATTAGTTCACCCCTCCACTTT | CAWSYLTGTISSPLHF | TRBJ1-6 | - | - | TRBV30
TGTGCCAGCAGCGCGCGGGATTTCGAGGCCCAGCATTTT | CASSARDFEAQHF | TRBJ1-5 | - | - | TRBV7-9
TGTGCCAGCCAAGAAACTAGCGGGAGATACAATGAGCAGTTCTTC | CASQETSGRYNEQFF | TRBJ2-1 | TRBD2 | few | TRBV19
TGTGCCAGCAGCTTAGGGGGCGGGGGGGCCCTGGAGACCCAGTACTTC | CASSLGGGGALETQYF | TRBJ2-5 | TRBD2 | - | TRBV7-2
TGTGCCAGCAGCTTAGGGGTCGACTCCAGCACAGATACGCAGTATTTT | CASSLGVDSSTDTQYF | TRBJ2-3 | - | - | TRBV7-6
TGTGCCAGCTCACCCGGACTGAGGCCTACCTACAATGAGCAGTTCTTC | CASSPGLRPTYNEQFF | TRBJ2-1 | - | - | TRBV18
TGTGCCAGCAGTTACCAAAGACCGGGGGACAACGTCCTGACTTTC | CASSYQRPGDNVLTF | TRBJ2-6 | - | - | TRBV6-5
TGTGCCAGCAGATCGAGGACTAGCGGGAAGCTTTCCTACAATGAGCAGTTCTTC | CASRSRTSGKLSYNEQFF | TRBJ2-1 | TRBD2 | - | TRBV28